This TCR beta chain stems from a study of blood T cell repertoires in COVID-19. Whole-study context: Donors in the United States, Italy and Spain gave samples during acute or convalescent COVID-19. PBMCs, B-cell-depleted T cells, or T cells provided the cDNA or gDNA that made up the material.

Between the trimmed V and J ends, which lost 0 bases and 1 base, there was a span of 10 bases. The CDR3 is made up of 16 amino acids. Germline CDR1 is LGHNA and CDR2 is YSLEER. The data were produced by immunoSEQ multiplex PCR, yet TCRdb's version contains in-frame clones alone and is incomplete. The data contain 60,000 to 90,000 clones, about 74% of them seen just once; the ten biggest clones take up just over 2.5%. The clonotype originates from a human donor with acute or convalescent COVID-19. The donor label of this sample is uncertain. Specimen: peripheral blood. The chain combines TRBV4-3 with TRBJ1-5; D is uncertain. The CDR3 nucleotides are TGCGCCAGCAGCCAAGATTTCGGGATGAGCAATCAGCCCCAGCATTTT. This sequence encodes CASSQDFGMSNQPQHF.